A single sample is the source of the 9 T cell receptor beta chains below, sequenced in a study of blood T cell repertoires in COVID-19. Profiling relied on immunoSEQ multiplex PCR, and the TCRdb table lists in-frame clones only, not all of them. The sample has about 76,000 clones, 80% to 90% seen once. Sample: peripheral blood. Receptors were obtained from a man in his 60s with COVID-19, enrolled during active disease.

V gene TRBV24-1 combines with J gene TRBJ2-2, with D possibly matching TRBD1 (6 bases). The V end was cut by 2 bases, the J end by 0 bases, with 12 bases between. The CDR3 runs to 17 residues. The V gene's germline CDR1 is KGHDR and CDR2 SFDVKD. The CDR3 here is CATSDSQGVANTGELFF. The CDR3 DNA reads TGTGCCACCAGTGATTCACAGGGCGTCGCGAACACCGGGGAGCTGTTTTTT.

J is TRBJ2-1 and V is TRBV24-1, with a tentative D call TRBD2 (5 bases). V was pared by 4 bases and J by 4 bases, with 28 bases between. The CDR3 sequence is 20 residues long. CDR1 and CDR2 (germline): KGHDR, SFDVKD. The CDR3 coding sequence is TGTGCCACCAGTGACCCAGGAGGAACCCGGGAACTAAGCCCATACAATGAGCAGTTCTTC. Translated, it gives CATSDPGGTRELSPYNEQFF.

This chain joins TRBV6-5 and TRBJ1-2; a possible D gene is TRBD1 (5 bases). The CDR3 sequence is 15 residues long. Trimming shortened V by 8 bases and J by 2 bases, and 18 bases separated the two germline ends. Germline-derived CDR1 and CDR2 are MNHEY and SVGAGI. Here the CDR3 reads CASLQGPLKNYGYTF. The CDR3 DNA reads TGTGCCAGCCTCCAGGGCCCACTTAAGAACTATGGCTACACCTTC.

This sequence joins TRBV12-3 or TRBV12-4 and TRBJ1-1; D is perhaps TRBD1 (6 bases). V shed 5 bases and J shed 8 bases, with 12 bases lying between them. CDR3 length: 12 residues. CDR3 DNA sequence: TGTGCCAGCAGTCGAACCGGGACAGAAGCTTTCTTT. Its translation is CASSRTGTEAFF.

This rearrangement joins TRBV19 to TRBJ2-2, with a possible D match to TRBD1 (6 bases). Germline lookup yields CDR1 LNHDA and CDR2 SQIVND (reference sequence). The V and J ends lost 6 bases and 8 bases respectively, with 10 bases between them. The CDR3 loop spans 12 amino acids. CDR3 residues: CASRKRGGELFF. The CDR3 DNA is TGTGCCAGTAGGAAGAGGGGGGGGGAGCTGTTTTTT.

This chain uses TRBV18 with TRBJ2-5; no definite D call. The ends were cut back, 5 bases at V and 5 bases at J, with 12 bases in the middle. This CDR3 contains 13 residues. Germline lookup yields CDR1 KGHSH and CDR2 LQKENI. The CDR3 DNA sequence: TGTGCCAGCTCAGAGCAAGCGAGGGAGACCCAGTACTTC. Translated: CASSEQARETQYF.

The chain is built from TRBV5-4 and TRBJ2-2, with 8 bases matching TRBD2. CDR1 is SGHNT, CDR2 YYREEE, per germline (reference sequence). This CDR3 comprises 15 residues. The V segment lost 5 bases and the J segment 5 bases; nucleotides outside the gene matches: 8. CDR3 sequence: CASSPGGGKTGELFF. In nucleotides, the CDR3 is TGTGCCAGCAGTCCGGGAGGGGGGAAAACCGGGGAGCTGTTTTTT.

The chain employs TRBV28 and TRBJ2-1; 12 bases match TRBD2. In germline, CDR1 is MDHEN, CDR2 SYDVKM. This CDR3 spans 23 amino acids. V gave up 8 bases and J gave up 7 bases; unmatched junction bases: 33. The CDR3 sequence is CASPRWERTSGVLEGFLTNEQFF. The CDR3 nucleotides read TGTGCCAGCCCCCGGTGGGAAAGGACTAGCGGGGTACTCGAAGGTTTCCTAACAAATGAGCAGTTCTTC.

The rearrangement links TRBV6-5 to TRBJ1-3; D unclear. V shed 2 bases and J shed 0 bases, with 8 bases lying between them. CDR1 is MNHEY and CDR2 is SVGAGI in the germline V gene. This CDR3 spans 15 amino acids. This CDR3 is CASSYGPASGNTIYF. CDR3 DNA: TGTGCCAGCAGTTACGGGCCGGCCTCTGGAAACACCATATATTTT.